This passage covers 29 T cell receptor beta chains from one sample sequenced in a study of cytomegalovirus exposure and HLA in healthy donors. The PCR was carried out with 60 Vbeta primers and 13 Jbeta primers. The method was immunoSEQ multiplex PCR; TCRdb's version includes in-frame clones alone and lacks a portion of them. The data show approximately 250,000 clones, just under 80% seen once. Sequencing input: PBMCs. These receptors all stem from a boy aged 5-17 years in good health and CMV-seronegative.

The rearrangement joins TRBV11-2 to TRBJ1-2; 7 nucleotides agree with TRBD1. Germline V gene data show CDR1 as SGHAT and CDR2 as FQNNGV. The CDR3 is 16 amino acids. The J segment lost 8 bases and the V segment lost 4 bases, leaving 16 bases of the junction unmatched. The CDR3 protein is CASSWTWDRSEGGYTF. The CDR3 DNA sequence: TGTGCCAGCAGCTGGACCTGGGACAGATCCGAAGGGGGCTACACCTTC.

This clone was picked up one time. The chain combines TRBV2 with TRBJ2-1; TRBD2 matches at 10 bases. The CDR3 has 16 amino acids. Germline values: CDR1 SNHLY, CDR2 FYNNEI. The J segment lost 10 bases and the V segment lost 6 bases, leaving 15 bases of the junction unmatched. The CDR3 spells CASRRGSGLAVREQFF. CDR3 coding DNA: TGTGCCAGCAGAAGGGGAAGTGGACTAGCGGTTAGGGAGCAGTTCTTC.

The chain has TRBV7-3 and TRBJ2-1; TRBD1 aligns across 11 bases. V was clipped by 6 bases and J by 10 bases; unmatched bases: 5. This CDR3 is built from 13 residues. Germline-derived CDR1 and CDR2 are SGHTA and FQGTGA. CDR3 in amino acids: CASRDRGRREQFF. CDR3 in DNA: TGTGCCAGCAGGGACAGGGGGCGCCGAGAGCAGTTCTTC.

The gene calls are TRBV6-5 and TRBJ2-7; 9 bases line up with TRBD1. CDR1 is MNHEY and CDR2 is SVGAGI in the germline V gene. The length of the CDR3 is 15 residues. J lost 3 bases, V lost 2 bases, and 5 bases had no gene match. CDR3 region: CASSYETGGFYEQYF. CDR3 bases: TGTGCCAGCAGTTACGAGACAGGGGGTTTCTACGAGCAGTACTTC.

The chain recombines TRBV7-9 with TRBJ2-3; TRBD2 is a possible D gene (7 bases). The CDR3 is made up of 15 amino acids. V shed 4 bases and J shed 5 bases, with 16 bases lying between them. Germline V gene sequence: CDR1 SEHNR, CDR2 FQNEAQ (reference sequence). CDR3 loop: CASSSRGGAIDTQYF. CDR3 sequence (DNA): TGTGCCAGCAGCTCGAGGGGGGGGGCAATAGATACGCAGTATTTT.

The chain employs TRBV2 and TRBJ1-2; D unresolved. V lost 4 bases and J 8 bases, leaving 20 bases between the germline ends. CDR3 length equals 15 residues. Germline V gene sequence: CDR1 SNHLY, CDR2 FYNNEI. The CDR3 spells CASSGLWDNARGYTF. The CDR3, as DNA: TGTGCCAGCAGTGGACTATGGGATAACGCGCGAGGCTACACCTTC.

In this sample, this clone turned up once. The chain employs TRBV6-1 and TRBJ1-2; D is uncertain. Trimming took off 4 bases at V and 8 bases at J, with 11 bases between the two ends. The germline V gene has CDR1 MNHNS and CDR2 SASEGT. CDR3 length: 12 amino acids. The CDR3 reads CASSAGGRGYTF. The CDR3 DNA is TGTGCCAGCAGTGCGGGCGGGAGAGGCTACACCTTC.

The chain links TRBV14 to TRBJ1-1, with 10 bases identical to TRBD1. There are 17 residues in the CDR3. The germline gives CDR1 SGHDN, CDR2 FVKESK. J gave up 4 bases and V 0 bases, and 8 bases lay outside the gene matches. The CDR3, as DNA: TGTGCCAGCAGCCAAGATCTAGACAGGGGGCTAGGCACTGAAGCTTTCTTT. Its translation is CASSQDLDRGLGTEAFF.

This clone was picked up one time. This chain links TRBV7-2 with TRBJ1-6, with 7 positions matching TRBD1. The J segment lost 6 bases and the V segment lost 1 base, leaving 9 bases of the junction unmatched. Germline CDR1 is SGHTA and CDR2 is FQGNSA. The length of the CDR3 is 17 residues. CDR3 protein: CASSLGGLGQPNSPLHF. CDR3 sequence (DNA): TGTGCCAGCAGCTTAGGAGGGTTGGGACAGCCTAATTCACCCCTCCACTTT.

The sample holds a few counts of this clone. This chain uses TRBV4-2 with TRBJ2-3, with D maybe TRBD2 (7 bases). Trimming cost V 1 base and J 3 bases, with 17 bases left between them. Germline lookup yields CDR1 LGHNA and CDR2 YNFKEQ. This CDR3 region has 17 residues. Here the CDR3 DNA reads TGTGCCAGCAGCCAAGGGGGAGGGGGGAGGGGTACAGATACGCAGTATTTT. Translating gives CASSQGGGGRGTDTQYF.

There are a few counts of this clone. The chain has TRBV5-1 and TRBJ1-2; D not certain. This CDR3 is built from 15 residues. Trimming pared 7 bases from V and 3 bases from J, leaving 19 bases between. Germline CDR1 reads SGHRS; CDR2 reads YFSETQ. The CDR3 here is CASCSGLPADYGYTF. Written as DNA, the CDR3 is TGCGCCAGCTGCTCTGGGCTACCAGCGGACTATGGCTACACCTTC. Variable domain in full (rest from reference TRBV5-1 and TRBJ1-2): KAGVTQTPRYLIKTRGQQVTLSCSPISGHRSVSWYQQTPGQGLQFLFEYFSETQRNKGNFPGRFSGRQFSNSRSEMNVSTLELGDSALYLCASCSGLPADYGYTFGSGTRLTVV.

This clone was counted between two and nine times. The chain combines TRBV4-2 with TRBJ2-1; D may be TRBD1 (6 bases). The germline V and J ends were trimmed by 2 bases and 2 bases, with 16 bases remaining between them. CDR3 size: 17 residues. The germline V gene has CDR1 LGHNA and CDR2 YNFKEQ. CDR3 sequence (DNA): TGTGCCAGCAGCCAACGATCTACAGGGCTGGCCTACAATGAGCAGTTCTTC. It yields the protein CASSQRSTGLAYNEQFF.

The chain has TRBV6-5 and TRBJ2-6; D is perhaps TRBD2 (5 bases). Germline V gives CDR1 MNHEY, CDR2 SVGAGI. V was clipped by 8 bases and J by 1 base, with 6 bases between them. This CDR3 comprises 13 residues. CDR3 bases: TGTGCCAGCCGGGGTTCTGGGGCCAACGTCCTGACTTTC. As protein: CASRGSGANVLTF.

V and J are TRBV13 and TRBJ2-7, with a tentative D call TRBD1 (5 bases). Germline V gene lookup returns CDR1 PRHDT and CDR2 FYEKMQ (reference sequence). This CDR3 comprises 14 residues. Trimming took 0 bases from V and 7 from J, leaving 13 bases between them. CDR3 DNA sequence: TGTGCCAGCAGCTTAGGAGGGTTAAAGGGGGAGCAGTACTTC. This codes for CASSLGGLKGEQYF.

J is TRBJ2-5 and V is TRBV11-3, with 11 bases identical to TRBD2. CDR1 and CDR2 (germline): SGHNT, YENEEA. Trimming removed 5 bases from V and 5 bases from J; junction bases left unmatched: 4. The CDR3 length is 14 residues. This CDR3 reads CASSTRTSGETQYF. In DNA, the CDR3 is TGTGCCAGCAGCACGCGGACTAGCGGGGAGACCCAGTACTTC.

The rearrangement uses TRBV30 and TRBJ1-2; 7 bases are shared with TRBD1. This CDR3 has 12 residues. Germline CDR1 and CDR2: GTSNPN and SVGIG (reference sequence). Unmatched junction bases numbered 2, after V lost 3 bases and J lost 4 bases. This chain's CDR3 is CAWRRDSYGYTF. In DNA, the CDR3 is TGTGCCTGGAGGCGGGACAGCTATGGCTACACCTTC.

This sequence joins TRBV6-5 and TRBJ1-5; perhaps TRBD1 as D (6 bases). The germline V gene has CDR1 MNHEY and CDR2 SVGAGI. The germline V and J ends were trimmed by 2 bases and 6 bases, with 8 bases remaining between them. The length of the CDR3 is 13 residues. CDR3 bases: TGTGCCAGCAGTTACCGGGACACTCAGCCCCAGCATTTT. Translating it yields CASSYRDTQPQHF.

The rearrangement uses TRBV30 and TRBJ1-4, with D possibly being TRBD1 (5 bases). The CDR3 is 12 residues long. The germline gives CDR1 GTSNPN, CDR2 SVGIG (reference sequence). V lost 1 base, J lost 7 bases, and 7 bases lay in between. This CDR3 is CAWSGGGEKLFF. DNA for the CDR3: TGTGCCTGGAGTGGGGGGGGTGAAAAACTGTTTTTT.

The V call is TRBV11-3, the J call TRBJ2-7; TRBD1 aligns across 7 bases. V shed 5 bases and J 1 base; nucleotides not matched to a gene: 2. This CDR3 region has 13 residues. Germline values: CDR1 SGHNT, CDR2 YENEEA. CDR3 region: CASSGTESYEQYF. The CDR3 DNA sequence: TGTGCCAGCAGCGGGACAGAATCCTACGAGCAGTACTTC.

This clone has a single count. The rearrangement joins TRBV5-1 to TRBJ2-5, with a tentative D call TRBD1 (5 bases). Germline lookup yields CDR1 SGHRS and CDR2 YFSETQ. The CDR3 consists of 16 residues. V was trimmed by 0 bases and J by 1 base, leaving 13 bases between them. CDR3: CASSLGGALSQETQYF. CDR3 nucleotide sequence: TGCGCCAGCAGCTTGGGTGGGGCGCTTAGCCAAGAGACCCAGTACTTC. The entire variable domain, with the rest obtained from reference TRBV5-1 and TRBJ2-5, is as follows: KAGVTQTPRYLIKTRGQQVTLSCSPISGHRSVSWYQQTPGQGLQFLFEYFSETQRNKGNFPGRFSGRQFSNSRSEMNVSTLELGDSALYLCASSLGGALSQETQYFGPGTRLLVL.

The V call is TRBV27, the J call TRBJ2-7; D ambiguous. V shed 5 bases and J shed 3 bases, with 8 bases lying between them. The CDR3 loop spans 12 amino acids. Germline-derived CDR1 and CDR2 are MNHEY and SMNVEV (reference sequence). CDR3 region: CASSATVYEQYF. CDR3 bases: TGTGCCAGCAGTGCAACAGTCTACGAGCAGTACTTC.

CDR3 loop: CASRVTGGTEAFF. The CDR3 DNA follows: TGTGCCAGCAGAGTTACGGGGGGGACTGAAGCTTTCTTT. The J gene is TRBJ1-1, the V gene TRBV6-4, with D tentatively TRBD1 (5 bases). The germline V and J ends were trimmed by 6 bases and 5 bases, with 13 bases remaining between them. The CDR3 loop spans 13 amino acids. Germline V gene lookup returns CDR1 MRHNA and CDR2 SNTAGT.

J is TRBJ1-1 and V is TRBV25-1, with 7 bases aligning to TRBD1. There are 14 residues in the CDR3. J gave up 7 bases and V 1 base, and 6 bases lay outside the gene matches. Germline V gives CDR1 MGHDK, CDR2 SYGVNS. CDR3 amino acids: CASSESTGMVEAFF. CDR3 in DNA: TGTGCCAGCAGTGAATCGACAGGGATGGTTGAAGCTTTCTTT.

V usage is TRBV6-5 and J usage is TRBJ2-7; weak D call: TRBD1 (6 bases). The CDR3 totals 12 residues. Per germline, CDR1 MNHEY and CDR2 SVGAGI. The V end was cut by 2 bases, the J end by 7 bases, with 9 bases between. For the CDR3, the DNA is TGTGCCAGCAGTTACCCCCAGGGGGAGCAGTACTTC. It yields the protein CASSYPQGEQYF.

The rearrangement joins TRBV6-5 to TRBJ1-4, with 8 bases lining up with TRBD1. CDR1 is MNHEY and CDR2 is SVGAGI in the germline V gene. V lost 6 bases, J lost 6 bases, and 6 bases stayed unmatched. The CDR3 is made up of 14 amino acids. The CDR3 nucleotides are TGTGCCAGCAGCCTTACAGGGGGGGATGAAAAACTGTTTTTT. Amino acids: CASSLTGGDEKLFF.

For this clone: One junction end does not reproduce the germline sequence, and a read error may be involved. The chain uses TRBV7-8 and TRBJ2-5; the match to TRBD2 covers 12 bases. This CDR3 is built from 17 residues. Germline CDR1 SGHVS, CDR2 FQNEAQ. The CDR3 DNA follows: TGTGCCAGCAGGTTAGAACGACTAGCGGGAGTCAGAGAGACCCAGTACTTC. It translates to CASRLERLAGVRETQYF.

V gene TRBV25-1 combines with J gene TRBJ1-2; 7 bases are shared with TRBD1. V shed 2 bases, J shed 4 bases, and the junction held 7 bases outside the gene matches. Germline V CDR1 and CDR2: MGHDK, SYGVNS. The CDR3 spans 15 residues. CDR3 sequence (DNA): TGTGCCAGCAGTGAAGTCATAGGGGGCGTCTATGGCTACACCTTC. It specifies CASSEVIGGVYGYTF.

The chain carries TRBV9 and TRBJ1-3; possible D gene TRBD1, 6 bases. The CDR3 has 18 amino acids. Germline V lookup: CDR1 SGDLS, CDR2 YYNGEE. V gave up 3 bases and J gave up 0 bases, with 19 bases separating them. The CDR3 loop is CASSENGQTDSSGNTIYF. The DNA for the CDR3 is TGTGCCAGCAGCGAAAACGGACAGACTGATTCCTCTGGAAACACCATATATTTT.

The rearrangement uses TRBV13 and TRBJ2-7; a weak D match, TRBD2 (5 bases). CDR3 length equals 13 residues. V lost 3 bases and J lost 5, with 11 bases in between. Germline CDR1 reads PRHDT; CDR2 reads FYEKMQ (reference sequence). CDR3 sequence: CASSFRRLHEQYF. CDR3 nucleotide sequence: TGTGCCAGCAGCTTTCGGAGGCTCCACGAGCAGTACTTC.